This T cell receptor beta chain was captured in a study of OX40 agonist ivuxolimab in advanced cancers. Study-wide background: An agonistic human IgG2 monoclonal antibody against OX40 (CD134) was given. The study enrolled dose-escalation patients with hepatocellular carcinoma, melanoma, renal cell or head and neck cancer. Two patients with cutaneous melanoma and one with hepatocellular carcinoma, three in total, showed partial responses. Study conclusions and caveats: Antigen specificity remained undetermined for the expanded peripheral T cells.

The repertoire was sequenced with immunoSEQ multiplex PCR; TCRdb's copy has only in-frame clones and lacks some. Here the sample spans roughly 28,000 clones, just over 90% being singletons. The CDR3 contains 14 residues. CDR1 is MDHEN and CDR2 is SYDVKM in the germline V gene. V was clipped by 3 bases and J by 5 bases, with 13 bases between them. On this clone: Its cognate antigen is unknown.

The chain is built from TRBV28 and TRBJ2-5, with D possibly being TRBD1 (8 bases). This TCR derives from an adult with an advanced solid tumor such as melanoma, head and neck, liver or kidney cancer. This specimen was CD4+ or CD8+ T cells sorted from blood, taken in a trial of the OX40 agonist ivuxolimab. CDR3 protein: CASSFDRGGETQYF. Written as DNA, the CDR3 is TGTGCCAGCAGTTTTGACAGGGGAGGGGAGACCCAGTACTTC.